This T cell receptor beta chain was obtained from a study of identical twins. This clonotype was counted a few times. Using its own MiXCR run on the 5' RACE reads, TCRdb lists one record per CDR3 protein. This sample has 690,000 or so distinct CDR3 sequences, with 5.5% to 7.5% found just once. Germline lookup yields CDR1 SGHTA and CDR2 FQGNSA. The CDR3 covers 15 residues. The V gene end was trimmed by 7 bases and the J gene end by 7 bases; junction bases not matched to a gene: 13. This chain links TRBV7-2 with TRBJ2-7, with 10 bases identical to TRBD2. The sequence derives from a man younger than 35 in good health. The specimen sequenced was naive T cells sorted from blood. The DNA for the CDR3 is TGTGCCAGCACCTTCGCTAGCGGGAGTTCTAGTGAGCAGTACTTC. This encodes CASTFASGSSSEQYF.